These 8 T cell receptor beta chains were sequenced from one sample in a study of OX40 agonist ivuxolimab in advanced cancers. The method was immunoSEQ multiplex PCR; TCRdb's version includes in-frame clones alone and lacks a portion of them. The table shows 70,000 to 85,000 clones, with over 80% occurring only once. The sample consisted of CD4+ or CD8+ T cells sorted from blood, taken in a trial of the OX40 agonist ivuxolimab. The receptors here all came from an adult with an advanced solid tumor such as melanoma, head and neck, liver or kidney cancer.

This rearrangement joins TRBV19 to TRBJ2-1; 11 bases are shared with TRBD2. Per the germline V gene, CDR1 is LNHDA and CDR2 is SQIVND (reference sequence). The J segment lost 4 bases and the V segment lost 7 bases, leaving 6 bases of the junction unmatched. The CDR3 is 15 amino acids. CDR3 sequence reads: CASTPGLAGYNEQFF. CDR3 bases: TGTGCCAGTACCCCAGGACTAGCGGGTTACAATGAGCAGTTCTTC.

The chain combines TRBV7-9 with TRBJ1-1; the D gene is possibly TRBD1 (5 bases). CDR1 SEHNR and CDR2 FQNEAQ come from the germline V gene (reference sequence). The CDR3 has 18 residues. The germline V and J ends were trimmed by 3 bases and 1 base, with 21 bases remaining between them. CDR3 sequence (DNA): TGTGCCAGCAGCTTCCCCACGGGGGTGGAATCCTGGAACACTGAAGCTTTCTTT. Its protein product is CASSFPTGVESWNTEAFF.

The chain is built from TRBV19 and TRBJ2-1; D gene uncertain. Between the trimmed V and J ends, which lost 3 bases and 2 bases, there was a span of 8 bases. The CDR3 spans 14 residues. Germline-derived CDR1 and CDR2 are LNHDA and SQIVND (reference sequence). The CDR3 nucleotides read TGTGCCAGTAGTATGGGTAACGCCTACAATGAGCAGTTCTTC. Translation: CASSMGNAYNEQFF.

The count of this clone is one. V and J are TRBV27 and TRBJ2-1; TRBD2 might be the D (6 bases). The V end was cut by 3 bases, the J end by 0 bases, with 9 bases between. The CDR3 is 15 amino acids. Germline CDR1 is MNHEY and CDR2 is SMNVEV (reference sequence). CDR3 loop: CASSFGGFSYNEQFF. The DNA for the CDR3 is TGTGCCAGCAGTTTTGGGGGGTTCTCCTACAATGAGCAGTTCTTC.

The chain recombines TRBV4-1 with TRBJ2-3; 10 bases align to TRBD2. Germline V CDR1 and CDR2: MGHRA, YSYEKL. CDR3 length: 15 amino acids. V was pared by 4 bases and J by 6 bases, with 7 bases of the junction left unmatched. This chain's CDR3 is CASSLRTSGGDTQYF. The CDR3 DNA follows: TGCGCCAGCAGCCTTCGGACTAGCGGCGGGGATACGCAGTATTTT.

The chain is built from TRBV4-1 and TRBJ2-1, with D possibly matching TRBD2 (5 bases). The CDR3 is 14 amino acids. The germline gives CDR1 MGHRA, CDR2 YSYEKL. Trimming stripped 5 bases from V and 2 bases from J, with 10 bases between. Here the CDR3 DNA reads TGCGCCAGCAGCGAGGGAGAGCCCTACAATGAGCAGTTCTTC. Translated: CASSEGEPYNEQFF.

The V call is TRBV28, the J call TRBJ2-3; TRBD2 matches at 11 bases. This CDR3 is 14 amino acids long. Germline CDR1 is MDHEN and CDR2 is SYDVKM. V trimming: 5 bases; J trimming: 5 bases; junction bases outside the gene matches: 3. CDR3 DNA: TGTGCCAGCAGTATAGCGGGAGGGGGAGATACGCAGTATTTT. Its translation: CASSIAGGGDTQYF.

The rearrangement uses TRBV30 and TRBJ1-1; unclear D gene. Trimming stripped 2 bases from V and 1 base from J, with 5 bases between. CDR1 and CDR2 (germline): GTSNPN, SVGIG (reference sequence). The CDR3 contains 12 residues. CDR3 sequence: CAWSKGNTEAFF. The CDR3, as DNA: TGTGCCTGGAGTAAAGGGAACACTGAAGCTTTCTTT.